The T cell receptor beta chain under discussion was sequenced for a study of T cell repertoires in cytomegalovirus infection. The wider study: CMV epitopes in the study were HLA-C-restricted (recently identified) and HLA-B-restricted (well studied). Public TCR beta signature analysis indicated the presence of both CMV infection and matching HLA type. General study results and limits: Clonotypes of TCR beta that were HLA-C-restricted and CMV-specific dominated the ex vivo response. Cumulative public TCR beta family frequency identified carriers of CMV plus the relevant HLA.

The CDR3 covers 16 residues. The germline V gene encodes CDR1 SGHDT and CDR2 YYEEEE. Of note for this clonotype: Its antigen remains unknown. At one boundary the junction diverges from the germline segment, which might be a read error.

TCRdb processed the reads anew with MiXCR; each CDR3 protein has one entry. The sample has about 830,000 distinct CDR3 sequences, approximately 32% seen once. The sample consisted of cultured CD8+ T cells from PBMCs, taken from culture after CMV antigen stimulation. The TCR comes from a human donor in good health (CMV status not recorded). Some clones in this sample may be carry-over from other donors' samples. The V call is TRBV5-6, the J call TRBJ1-4; TRBD1 agrees at 7 bases. DNA for the CDR3: TGTGCCAACAGCACGATTCCGACAGGGACTAATGAAAAACTGTTTTTT. It translates to CANSTIPTGTNEKLFF.